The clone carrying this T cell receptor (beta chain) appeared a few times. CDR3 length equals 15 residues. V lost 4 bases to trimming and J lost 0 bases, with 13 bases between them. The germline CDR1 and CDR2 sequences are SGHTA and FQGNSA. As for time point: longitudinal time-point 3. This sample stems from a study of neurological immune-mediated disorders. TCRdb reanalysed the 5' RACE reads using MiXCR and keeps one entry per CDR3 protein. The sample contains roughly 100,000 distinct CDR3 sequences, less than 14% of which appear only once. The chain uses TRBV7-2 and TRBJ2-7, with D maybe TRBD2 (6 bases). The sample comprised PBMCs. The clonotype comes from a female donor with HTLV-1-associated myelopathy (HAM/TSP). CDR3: CASSSRLVSSYEQYF. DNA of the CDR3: TGTGCCAGCAGCTCCCGACTAGTGAGCTCCTACGAGCAGTACTTC.